The 10 T cell receptor beta chains in this list originate from one sample, sequenced in a study of blood T cells in healthy people across ages. Next came a second PCR, run for about 7 to 12 cycles, which used a sample-barcoded 5' primer along with a J-beta primer mix. TCRdb passed the 5' RACE reads through MiXCR, listing each CDR3 protein once. Seen here are approximately 600,000 distinct CDR3 sequences, under 70% observed once, and the top ten hold over 30%. Input material: blood. The receptor set was obtained from a man aged 55-75 years in good health.

The CDR3 here is CASSSQSGGAPYEQYF. CDR3 nucleotide sequence: TGTGCCAGCAGCAGCCAGAGCGGGGGGGCCCCCTACGAGCAGTACTTC. This chain links TRBV6-5 with TRBJ2-5; 10 nucleotides match TRBD2. The DNA end lines up better with TRBJ2-7; the J call may be wrong. The CDR3 loop spans 16 amino acids. From germline, CDR1 is MNHEY and CDR2 SVGAGI.

The J gene is TRBJ2-5, the V gene TRBV3-1; the D is unclear. From germline, CDR1 is LGHDT and CDR2 YNNKEL (reference sequence). This CDR3 has 13 residues. V was cut by 0 bases and J by 11 bases, with 13 bases left in between. CDR3 nucleotide sequence: TGTGCCAGCAGCCAAGAAGGCCCCAATGAGCAGTACTTC. This codes for CASSQEGPNEQYF.

This clonotype was found many times. The chain links TRBV12-3 or TRBV12-4 to TRBJ2-5, with TRBD1 matching 11 bases. V trimming: 5 bases; J trimming: 3 bases; junction bases outside the gene matches: 2. The CDR3 has 14 residues. CDR3 sequence: CASSRTGGEETQYF. In nucleotides, the CDR3 is TGTGCCAGCAGTAGGACAGGGGGCGAAGAGACCCAGTACTTC.

In its sample, this clonotype was seen a few times. The V gene is TRBV20-1, the J gene TRBJ2-5, with D unresolved. Trimming removed 2 bases at V and 1 base at J, with 17 bases between. This CDR3 contains 16 residues. Germline-derived CDR1 and CDR2 are DFQATT and SNEGSKA (reference sequence). CDR3 residues: CSARRPTQAIQETQYF. As DNA, the CDR3 is TGCAGTGCTAGACGACCGACCCAGGCTATCCAAGAGACCCAGTACTTC.

Of note for this clonotype: One junction end does not reproduce the germline sequence, and a read error may be involved. This rearrangement joins TRBV2 to TRBJ2-3; TRBD2 agrees at 7 bases. This CDR3 spans 16 amino acids. CDR1 is SNHLY, CDR2 FYNNEI, per germline. For the CDR3, the DNA is TGTGCCAGCGGTGAATTGCCGGGGGGACGCACAGATACGCAGTATTTT. It encodes CASGELPGGRTDTQYF.

The rearrangement links TRBV21-1 to TRBJ2-7; the table's D call, TRBD2, was not checked against the DNA. TRBV21-1 is a pseudogene segment. This CDR3 region has 15 residues. CDR3 in amino acids: CASSIPSGAPYEQYF. The CDR3 nucleotides are TGTGCCAGCAGCATCCCTAGCGGGGCTCCCTACGAGCAGTACTTC.

This chain links TRBV7-9 with TRBJ1-2; D may be TRBD1 (5 bases). V was pared by 4 bases and J by 5 bases, with 23 bases between. CDR1 is SEHNR, CDR2 FQNEAQ, per germline (reference sequence). The CDR3 contains 17 residues. The CDR3: CASSSMGTGGAEYGYTF. The CDR3 nucleotides read TGTGCCAGCAGCTCAATGGGGACGGGAGGGGCGGAATATGGCTACACCTTC.

The gene calls are TRBV4-1 and TRBJ1-2, with TRBD1 as a possible D gene (5 bases). Germline assignment: CDR1 MGHRA and CDR2 YSYEKL. This CDR3 is built from 15 residues. V lost 1 base and J 0 bases, leaving 9 bases between the germline ends. CDR3 DNA: TGCGCCAGCAGCCAAGTGGAGGGGCCTAACTATGGCTACACCTTC. Protein sequence: CASSQVEGPNYGYTF.

The chain employs TRBV6-6 and TRBJ2-1; the match to TRBD2 covers 9 bases. The V segment lost 4 bases and the J segment 13 bases; nucleotides outside the gene matches: 11. The CDR3 sequence is 14 residues long. Germline lookup yields CDR1 MNHNY and CDR2 SVGAGI (reference sequence). CDR3 sequence reads: CASSLGLADETQFF. The CDR3 DNA follows: TGTGCCAGCAGTTTGGGACTAGCTGACGAGACCCAGTTCTTC.

The chain is built from TRBV7-2 and TRBJ2-5, with D unresolved. This CDR3 contains 13 residues. Germline V gene sequence: CDR1 SGHTA, CDR2 FQGNSA. V gave up 5 bases and J gave up 1 base, with 8 bases separating them. CDR3 in DNA: TGTGCCAGCAGCATCGGGCCCCAAGAGACCCAGTACTTC. Translation gives CASSIGPQETQYF.